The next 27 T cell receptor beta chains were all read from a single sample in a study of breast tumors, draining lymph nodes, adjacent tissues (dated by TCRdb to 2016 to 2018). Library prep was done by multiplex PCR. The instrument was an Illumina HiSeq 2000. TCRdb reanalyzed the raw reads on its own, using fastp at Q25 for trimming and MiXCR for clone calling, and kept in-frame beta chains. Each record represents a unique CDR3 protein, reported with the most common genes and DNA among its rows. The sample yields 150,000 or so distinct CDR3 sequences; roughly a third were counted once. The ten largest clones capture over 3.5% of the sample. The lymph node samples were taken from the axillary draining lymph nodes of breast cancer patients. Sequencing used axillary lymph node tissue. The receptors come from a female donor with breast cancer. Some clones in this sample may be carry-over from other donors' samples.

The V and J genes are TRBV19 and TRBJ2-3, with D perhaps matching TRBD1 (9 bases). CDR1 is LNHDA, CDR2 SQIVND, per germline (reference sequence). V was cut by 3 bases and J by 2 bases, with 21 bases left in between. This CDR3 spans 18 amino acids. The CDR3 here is CASSIVLSGTGYTDTQYF. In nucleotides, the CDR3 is TGTGCCAGTAGTATTGTTCTTAGCGGGACAGGGTACACAGATACGCAGTATTTT.

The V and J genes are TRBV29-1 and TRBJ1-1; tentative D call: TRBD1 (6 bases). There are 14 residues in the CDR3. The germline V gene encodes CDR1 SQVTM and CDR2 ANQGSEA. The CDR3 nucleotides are TGCGGCGCCCGGACAGCCGTCTCGAACACTGAAGCTTTCTTT. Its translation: CGARTAVSNTEAFF.

The CDR3 DNA follows: TGTGCCAGCAGCTTAACGGGACTAGCGGGTAGCACAGATACGCAGTATTTT. It codes for CASSLTGLAGSTDTQYF. This chain connects TRBV7-3 to TRBJ2-3; 12 nucleotides align to TRBD2. Germline V lookup: CDR1 SGHTA, CDR2 FQGTGA. The trim removed 0 bases at V and 0 bases at J, leaving 1 base unmatched. CDR3 length equals 17 residues.

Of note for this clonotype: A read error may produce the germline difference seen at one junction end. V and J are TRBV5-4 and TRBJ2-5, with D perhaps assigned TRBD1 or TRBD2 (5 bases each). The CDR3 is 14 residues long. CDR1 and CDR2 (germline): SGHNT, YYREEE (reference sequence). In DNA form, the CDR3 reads TGTGCCAGCAGCTTGCGAGTCAGACAAGGGACCCAGTACTTT. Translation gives CASSLRVRQGTQYF.

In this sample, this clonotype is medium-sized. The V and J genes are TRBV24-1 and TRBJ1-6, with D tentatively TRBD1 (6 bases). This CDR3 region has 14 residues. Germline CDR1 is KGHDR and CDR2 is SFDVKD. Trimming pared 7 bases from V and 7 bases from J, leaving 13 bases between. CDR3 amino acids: CATSGGEPNSPLHF. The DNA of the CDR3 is TGTGCCACCAGCGGGGGCGAACCAAATTCACCCCTCCACTTT.

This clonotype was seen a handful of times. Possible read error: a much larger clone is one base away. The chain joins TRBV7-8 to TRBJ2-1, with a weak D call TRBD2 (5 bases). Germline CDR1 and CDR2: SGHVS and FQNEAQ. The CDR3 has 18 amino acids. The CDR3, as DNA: TGTGCCAGCAGCTTAGCCACTACTAGTATCGTCTCCTACAGTGAGCAGTTCTTC. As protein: CASSLATTSIVSYSEQFF.

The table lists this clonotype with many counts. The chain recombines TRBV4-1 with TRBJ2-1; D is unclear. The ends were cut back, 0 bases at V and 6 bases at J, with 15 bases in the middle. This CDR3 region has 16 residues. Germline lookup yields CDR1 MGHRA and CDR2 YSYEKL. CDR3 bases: TGCGCCAGCAGCCAAGAGATTACCAGTTCTTCCAATGAGCAGTTCTTC. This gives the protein CASSQEITSSSNEQFF.

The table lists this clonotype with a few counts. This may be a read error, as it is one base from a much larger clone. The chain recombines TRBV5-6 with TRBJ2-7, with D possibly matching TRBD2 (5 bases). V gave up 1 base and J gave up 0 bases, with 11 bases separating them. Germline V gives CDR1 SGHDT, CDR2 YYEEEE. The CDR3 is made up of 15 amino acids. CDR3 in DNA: TGTGCCAGCAGCTTGTTCACAGCGGCCTCCTACGAGCAGTACTTC. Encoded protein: CASSLFTAASYEQYF.

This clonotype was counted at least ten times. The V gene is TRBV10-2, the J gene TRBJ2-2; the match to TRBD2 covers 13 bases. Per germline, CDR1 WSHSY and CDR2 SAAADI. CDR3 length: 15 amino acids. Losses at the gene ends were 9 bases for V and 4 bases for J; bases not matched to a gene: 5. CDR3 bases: TGCGCCAGAAGGACTAGCGGGAGCGGCACCGGGGAGCTGTTTTTT. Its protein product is CARRTSGSGTGELFF.

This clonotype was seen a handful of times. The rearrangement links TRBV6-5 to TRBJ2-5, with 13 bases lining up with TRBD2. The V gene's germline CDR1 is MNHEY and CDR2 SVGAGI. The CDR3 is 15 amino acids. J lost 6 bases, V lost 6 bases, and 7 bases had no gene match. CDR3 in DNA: TGTGCCAGCAGCCCGACTAGCGGGGGGACGAAGACCCAGTACTTC. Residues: CASSPTSGGTKTQYF.

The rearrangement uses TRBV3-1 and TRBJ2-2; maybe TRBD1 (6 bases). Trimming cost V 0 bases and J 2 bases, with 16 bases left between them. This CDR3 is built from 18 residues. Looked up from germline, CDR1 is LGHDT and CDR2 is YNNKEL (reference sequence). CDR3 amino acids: CASSQDPTGSLNTGELFF. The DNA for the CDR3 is TGTGCCAGCAGCCAAGACCCCACAGGGAGTCTTAACACCGGGGAGCTGTTTTTT.

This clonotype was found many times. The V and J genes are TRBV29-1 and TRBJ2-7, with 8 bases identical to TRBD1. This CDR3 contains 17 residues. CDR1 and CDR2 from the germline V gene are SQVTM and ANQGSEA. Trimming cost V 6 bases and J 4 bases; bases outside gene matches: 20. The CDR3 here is CSVIASPDRASLYEQYF. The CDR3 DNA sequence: TGCAGCGTCATCGCCTCCCCGGACAGGGCCTCCCTTTACGAGCAGTACTTC.

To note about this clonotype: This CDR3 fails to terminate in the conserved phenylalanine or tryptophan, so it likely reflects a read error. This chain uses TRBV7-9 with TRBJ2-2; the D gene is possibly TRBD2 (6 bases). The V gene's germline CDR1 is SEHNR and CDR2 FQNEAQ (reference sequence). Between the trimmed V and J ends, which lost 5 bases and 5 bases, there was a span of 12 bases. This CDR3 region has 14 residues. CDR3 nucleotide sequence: TGTGCCAGCAGCGGATCAGGAGGGACCGGGGAGCTGTTTCTT. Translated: CASSGSGGTGELFL.

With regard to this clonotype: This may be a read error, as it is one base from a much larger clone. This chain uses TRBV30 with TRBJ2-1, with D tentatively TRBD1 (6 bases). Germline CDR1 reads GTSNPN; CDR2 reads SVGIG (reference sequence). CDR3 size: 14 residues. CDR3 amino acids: CAWSGQGPYNEHFF. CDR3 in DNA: TGTGCCTGGAGTGGTCAGGGGCCTTACAATGAGCATTTCTTC.

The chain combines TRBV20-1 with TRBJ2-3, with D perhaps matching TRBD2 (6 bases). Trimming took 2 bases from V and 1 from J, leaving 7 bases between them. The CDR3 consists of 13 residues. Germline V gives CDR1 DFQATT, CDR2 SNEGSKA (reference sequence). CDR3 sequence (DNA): TGCAGTGCTAGATTAGCGGGCACAGATACGCAGTATTTT. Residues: CSARLAGTDTQYF.

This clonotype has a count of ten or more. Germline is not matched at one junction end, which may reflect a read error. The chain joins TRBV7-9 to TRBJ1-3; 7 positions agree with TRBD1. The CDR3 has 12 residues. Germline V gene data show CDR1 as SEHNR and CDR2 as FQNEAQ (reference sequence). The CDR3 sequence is CASSPGGAGAYF. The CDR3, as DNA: TGTGCCAGCAGCCCAGGGGGAGCAGGGGCCTACTTT.

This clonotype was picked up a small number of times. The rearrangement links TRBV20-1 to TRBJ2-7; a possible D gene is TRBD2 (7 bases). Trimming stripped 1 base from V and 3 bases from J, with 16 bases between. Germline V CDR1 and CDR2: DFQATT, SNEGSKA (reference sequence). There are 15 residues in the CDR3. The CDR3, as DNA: TGCAGTGCTAGAGGGGGGGGGGGGCCGGGCTACGAGCAGTACTTC. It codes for CSARGGGGPGYEQYF.

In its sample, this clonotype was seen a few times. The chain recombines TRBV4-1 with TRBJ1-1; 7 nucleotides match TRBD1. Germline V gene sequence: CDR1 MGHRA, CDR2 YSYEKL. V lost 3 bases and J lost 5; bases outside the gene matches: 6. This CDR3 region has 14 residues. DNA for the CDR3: TGCGCCAGCAGCCAGTACAGGGGCAAAACTGAAGCTTTCTTT. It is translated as CASSQYRGKTEAFF.

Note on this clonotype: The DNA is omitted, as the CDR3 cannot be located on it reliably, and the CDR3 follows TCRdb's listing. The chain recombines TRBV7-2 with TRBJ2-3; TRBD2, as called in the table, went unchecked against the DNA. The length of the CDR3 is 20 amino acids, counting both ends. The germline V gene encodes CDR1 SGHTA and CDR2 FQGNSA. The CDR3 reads CDSSIYLCSGGRGSTDTQYF.

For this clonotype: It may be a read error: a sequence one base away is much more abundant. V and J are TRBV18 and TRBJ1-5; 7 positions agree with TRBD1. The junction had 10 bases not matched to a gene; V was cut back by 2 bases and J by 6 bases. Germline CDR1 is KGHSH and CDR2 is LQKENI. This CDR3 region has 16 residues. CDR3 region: CASSPVGQERFQPQHF. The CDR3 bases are TGTGCCAGCTCACCAGTCGGACAGGAGCGTTTTCAGCCCCAGCATTTT.

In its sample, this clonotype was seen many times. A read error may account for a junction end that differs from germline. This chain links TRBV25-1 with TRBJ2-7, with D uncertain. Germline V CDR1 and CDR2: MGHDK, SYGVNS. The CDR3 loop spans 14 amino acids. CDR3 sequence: CASSESGSSHEQYF. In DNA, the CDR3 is TGTGCCAGCAGTGAATCAGGCAGCTCCCACGAGCAGTACTTC.

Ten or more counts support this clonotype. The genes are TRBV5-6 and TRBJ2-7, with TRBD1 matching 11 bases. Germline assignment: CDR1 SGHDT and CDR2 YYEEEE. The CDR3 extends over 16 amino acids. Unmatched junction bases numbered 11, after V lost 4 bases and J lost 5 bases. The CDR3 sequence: CASSDPPGQGVNEQYF. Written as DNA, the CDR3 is TGTGCCAGCAGCGATCCCCCGGGACAGGGGGTCAACGAGCAGTACTTC.

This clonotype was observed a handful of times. Here the CDR3 reads CASSQMGTEAFF. The CDR3 region has the DNA TGCGCCAGCAGCCAGATGGGAACTGAAGCTTTCTTT. The chain has TRBV10-2 and TRBJ1-1; D remains ambiguous. Germline V CDR1 and CDR2: WSHSY, SAAADI. The CDR3 length is 12 residues. V was trimmed by 6 bases and J by 5 bases, leaving 10 bases between them.

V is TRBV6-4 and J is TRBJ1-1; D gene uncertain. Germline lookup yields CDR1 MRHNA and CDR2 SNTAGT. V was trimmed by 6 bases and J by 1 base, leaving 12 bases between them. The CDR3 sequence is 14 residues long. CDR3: CASRTVAGNTEAFF. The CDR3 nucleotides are TGTGCCAGCAGGACGGTGGCAGGGAACACTGAAGCTTTCTTT.

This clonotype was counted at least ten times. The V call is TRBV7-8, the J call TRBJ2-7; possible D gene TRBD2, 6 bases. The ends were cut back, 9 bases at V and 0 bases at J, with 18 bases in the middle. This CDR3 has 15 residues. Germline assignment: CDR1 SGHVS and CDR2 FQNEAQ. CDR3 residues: CASSDHGTRSYEQYF. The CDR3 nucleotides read TGTGCCAGTTCAGACCATGGGACTCGCTCCTACGAGCAGTACTTC. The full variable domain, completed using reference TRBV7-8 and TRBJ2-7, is GAGVSQSPRYKVAKRGQDVALRCDPISGHVSLFWYQQALGQGPEFLTYFQNEAQLDKSGLPSDRFFAERPEGSVSTLKIQRTQQEDSAVYLCASSDHGTRSYEQYFGPGTRLTVT.

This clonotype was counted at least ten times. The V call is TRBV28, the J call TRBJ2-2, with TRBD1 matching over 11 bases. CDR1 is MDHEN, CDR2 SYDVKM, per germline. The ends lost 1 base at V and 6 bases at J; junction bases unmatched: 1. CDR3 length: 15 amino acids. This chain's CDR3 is CASSLLGQGAGELFF. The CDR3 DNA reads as TGTGCCAGCAGTTTATTGGGACAGGGGGCCGGGGAGCTGTTTTTT.

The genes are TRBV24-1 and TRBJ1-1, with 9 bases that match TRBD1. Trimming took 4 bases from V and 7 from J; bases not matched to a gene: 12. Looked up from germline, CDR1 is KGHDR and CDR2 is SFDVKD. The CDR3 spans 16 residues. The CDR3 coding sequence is TGTGCCACCAGTGACTCCGGGACAGGGCGTTACAATGAAGCTTTCTTT. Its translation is CATSDSGTGRYNEAFF.